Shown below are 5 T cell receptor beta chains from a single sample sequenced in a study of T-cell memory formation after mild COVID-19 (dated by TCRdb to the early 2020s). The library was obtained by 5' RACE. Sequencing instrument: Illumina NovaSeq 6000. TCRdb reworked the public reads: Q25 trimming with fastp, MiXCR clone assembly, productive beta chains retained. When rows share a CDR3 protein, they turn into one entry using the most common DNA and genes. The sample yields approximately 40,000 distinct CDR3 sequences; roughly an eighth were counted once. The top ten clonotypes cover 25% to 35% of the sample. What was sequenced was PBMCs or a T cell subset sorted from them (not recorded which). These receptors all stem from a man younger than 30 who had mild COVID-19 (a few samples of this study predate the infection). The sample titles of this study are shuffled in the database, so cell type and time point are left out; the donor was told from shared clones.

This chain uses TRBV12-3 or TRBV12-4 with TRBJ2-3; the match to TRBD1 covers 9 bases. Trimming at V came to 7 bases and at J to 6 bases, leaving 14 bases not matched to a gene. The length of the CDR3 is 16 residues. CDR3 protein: CASILQGAISRDTQYF. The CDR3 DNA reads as TGTGCCAGCATCCTACAGGGGGCGATCTCCAGGGATACGCAGTATTTT.

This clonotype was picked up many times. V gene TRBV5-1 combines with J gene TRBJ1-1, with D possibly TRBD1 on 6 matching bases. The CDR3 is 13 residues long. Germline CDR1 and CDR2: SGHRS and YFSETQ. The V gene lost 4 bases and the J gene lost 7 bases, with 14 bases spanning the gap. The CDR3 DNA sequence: TGCGCCAGCAGCCAGCAGGGGATTAATGAAGCTTTCTTT. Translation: CASSQQGINEAFF.

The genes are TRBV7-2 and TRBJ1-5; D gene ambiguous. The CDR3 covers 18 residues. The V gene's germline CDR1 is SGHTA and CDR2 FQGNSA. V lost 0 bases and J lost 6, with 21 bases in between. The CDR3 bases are TGTGCCAGCAGCTTAGCCCCCGGCCGGACTAGCTTCTCTCAGCCCCAGCATTTT. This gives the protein CASSLAPGRTSFSQPQHF. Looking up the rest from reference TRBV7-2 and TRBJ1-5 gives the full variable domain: GAGVSQSPSNKVTEKGKDVELRCDPISGHTALYWYRQSLGQGLEFLIYFQGNSAPDKSGLPSDRFSAERTGGSVSTLTIQRTQQEDSAVYLCASSLAPGRTSFSQPQHFGDGTRLSIL.

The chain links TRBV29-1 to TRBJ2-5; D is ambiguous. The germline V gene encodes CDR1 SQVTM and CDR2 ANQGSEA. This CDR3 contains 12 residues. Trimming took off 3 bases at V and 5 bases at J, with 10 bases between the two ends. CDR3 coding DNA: TGCAGCGTTGACAACCCGATGGAGACCCAGTACTTC. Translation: CSVDNPMETQYF.

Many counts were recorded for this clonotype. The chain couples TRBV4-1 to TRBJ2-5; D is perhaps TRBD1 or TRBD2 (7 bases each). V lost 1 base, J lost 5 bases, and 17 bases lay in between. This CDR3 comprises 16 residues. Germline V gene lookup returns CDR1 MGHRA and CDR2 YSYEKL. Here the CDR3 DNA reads TGCGCCAGCAGCCAAGCTGGAGCAGGGGGGGGGGAGACCCAGTACTTC. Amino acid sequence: CASSQAGAGGGETQYF.